This TCR beta chain was obtained from a study of control samples from healthy donors and cancer patients. Clones were sequenced by immunoSEQ multiplex PCR, and TCRdb holds only the in-frame ones, with some missing. The sample records 150,000 to 200,000 clones, around 91% being singletons. Specimen: blood. This receptor was taken from a woman younger than 45 in good health.

CDR3 DNA sequence: TGTGCCAGCAGTGAACCACCGGGACAGGGGTCCAATGAGCAGTTCTTC. This gives the protein CASSEPPGQGSNEQFF. The rearrangement joins TRBV6-1 to TRBJ2-1; TRBD1 matches at 10 bases. There are 16 residues in the CDR3. J was trimmed by 6 bases and V by 2 bases; bases with no gene match: 7. CDR1 and CDR2 from the germline V gene are MNHNS and SASEGT.